The 18 T cell receptor beta chains given below trace back to one sample, sequenced in a study of regulatory T cells in long-lasting Graves disease. Libraries of TCR beta came from iRepertoire HTBI primers plus Arm-PCR of CDR3 regions. From the multiplex PCR reads, TCRdb called clonotypes with MiXCR, one entry per CDR3 protein. Of about 290,000 distinct CDR3 sequences listed, 20% to 25% are singletons. Time point reported: persistent/refractory GD, antithyroid drugs over 5 years with positive TRAb. Isolated PBMC RNA provided the starting material for the TCR library. Sequenced material: peripheral blood mononuclear cells (PBMCs), taken when the disease was refractory, from a patient treated with antithyroid drugs. All receptors derive from a female donor with Graves disease.

CDR3 in DNA: TGTGCCAGCAGCTCGGACAGCACAGATACGCAGTATTTT. Its translation is CASSSDSTDTQYF. This chain connects TRBV7-2 to TRBJ2-3; no clear D gene. V lost 4 bases, J lost 0 bases, and 5 bases lay in between. This CDR3 is built from 13 residues. Germline CDR1 and CDR2: SGHTA and FQGNSA.

The gene calls are TRBV3-1 and TRBJ2-2; D gene ambiguous. V was trimmed by 3 bases and J by 7 bases, leaving 15 bases between them. This CDR3 is 15 amino acids long. Per the germline V gene, CDR1 is LGHDT and CDR2 is YNNKEL (reference sequence). CDR3 in DNA: TGTGCCAGCAGCCAGGCTCTGGGGTGGGGCGGGGAGCTGTTTTTT. It yields the protein CASSQALGWGGELFF.

In this sample, this clonotype turned up a few times. The V gene is TRBV4-2, the J gene TRBJ2-7; 8 bases fit TRBD1. The germline V gene encodes CDR1 LGHNA and CDR2 YNFKEQ. Unmatched junction bases numbered 3, after V lost 4 bases and J lost 1 base. This CDR3 has 14 residues. CDR3 in DNA: TGTGCCAGCAGCCGGACAGGGCAATCCTACGAGCAGTACTTC. This codes for CASSRTGQSYEQYF.

The chain carries TRBV7-3 and TRBJ2-7; D tentatively fits TRBD1 or TRBD2 (7 bases each). From germline, CDR1 is SGHTA and CDR2 FQGTGA. Trimming cost V 3 bases and J 8 bases, with 14 bases left between them. This CDR3 has 13 amino acids. CDR3 coding DNA: TGTGCCAGCAGCTTTTCAGGGGGGGGTCAGCAGTACTTC. This encodes CASSFSGGGQQYF.

There are a few counts of this clonotype. The chain has TRBV27 and TRBJ1-5; D not resolved. The CDR3 has 13 amino acids. Trimming pared 5 bases from V and 0 bases from J, leaving 5 bases between. Germline CDR1 MNHEY, CDR2 SMNVEV (reference sequence). CDR3 protein: CASSPHSNQPQHF. The CDR3, as DNA: TGTGCCAGCAGTCCCCATAGCAATCAGCCCCAGCATTTT.

This clonotype has a count of ten or more. The chain recombines TRBV18 with TRBJ1-1; 8 bases are shared with TRBD1. The V and J ends lost 3 bases and 1 base, in that order; junction bases with no gene match: 4. The V gene's germline CDR1 is KGHSH and CDR2 LQKENI. This CDR3 region has 15 residues. In DNA form, the CDR3 reads TGTGCCAGCTCACCTTTACAGGGGGAGAACACTGAAGCTTTCTTT. Translating it yields CASSPLQGENTEAFF. The full variable domain, rest sourced from reference TRBV18 and TRBJ1-1, is NAGVMQNPRHLVRRRGQEARLRCSPMKGHSHVYWYRQLPEEGLKFMVYLQKENIIDESGMPKERFSAEFPKEGPSILRIQQVVRGDSAAYFCASSPLQGENTEAFFGQGTRLTVV.

The chain couples TRBV4-2 to TRBJ2-6, with D possibly TRBD1 on 6 matching bases. The CDR3 covers 18 residues. V gave up 0 bases and J gave up 0 bases, with 12 bases separating them. CDR1 LGHNA and CDR2 YNFKEQ come from the germline V gene. This CDR3 is CASSQEGGGISGANVLTF. The CDR3 bases are TGTGCCAGCAGCCAAGAAGGGGGTGGGATCTCTGGGGCCAACGTCCTGACTTTC.

The chain is built from TRBV19 and TRBJ2-7, with D tentatively TRBD1 (6 bases). The V end lost 4 bases, the J end lost 0 bases, and 10 bases lay between the germline ends. The germline V gene encodes CDR1 LNHDA and CDR2 SQIVND (reference sequence). CDR3 length: 14 amino acids. The CDR3 is CASSTSGASYEQYF. The DNA for the CDR3 is TGTGCCAGTAGTACGTCAGGGGCCTCCTACGAGCAGTACTTC.

This chain links TRBV13 with TRBJ1-1; no clear D gene. The ends were cut back, 4 bases at V and 6 bases at J, with 18 bases in the middle. The CDR3 totals 15 residues. CDR1 and CDR2 (germline): PRHDT, FYEKMQ (reference sequence). The CDR3 DNA reads as TGTGCCAGCAGCTCCCTTAGCTCGGACCTGGCTGAAGCTTTCTTT. It translates to CASSSLSSDLAEAFF. Full variable domain (missing parts from reference TRBV13 and TRBJ1-1): AAGVIQSPRHLIKEKRETATLKCYPIPRHDTVYWYQQGPGQDPQFLISFYEKMQSDKGSIPDRFSAQQFSDYHSELNMSSLELGDSALYFCASSSLSSDLAEAFFGQGTRLTVV.

This clonotype was detected ten times or more. The germline gene is not matched at one end of the junction; a read error may be the cause. This sequence joins TRBV7-2 and TRBJ2-2; D may correspond to TRBD1 or TRBD2 (5 bases each). The length of the CDR3 is 13 residues. Germline assignment: CDR1 SGHTA and CDR2 FQGNSA. As DNA, the CDR3 is TGTGCCAGCAGCTTAGCCCCCATTGGGGGGCTGTTTTTT. Protein product: CASSLAPIGGLFF.

This clonotype was seen repeatedly, ten times or more. The CDR3 here is CASSEAHYNVGTEAFF. In DNA, the CDR3 is TGTGCCAGCAGTGAAGCCCACTATAACGTTGGCACTGAAGCTTTCTTT. This sequence joins TRBV2 and TRBJ1-1; D call uncertain. With 0 bases removed from V and 4 bases from J, the gap between germline ends came to 15 bases. Per the germline V gene, CDR1 is SNHLY and CDR2 is FYNNEI. The CDR3 is 16 amino acids.

V is TRBV29-1 and J is TRBJ2-5; 9 bases match TRBD1. The J segment lost 9 bases and the V segment lost 1 base, leaving 9 bases of the junction unmatched. The CDR3 runs 14 residues. Germline V CDR1 and CDR2: SQVTM, ANQGSEA. CDR3 bases: TGCAGCGTTGAAGGGGGGACAGGGAGAGGGGCCCAGTACTTC. Translated, it gives CSVEGGTGRGAQYF.

This clonotype was detected ten times or more. V and J are TRBV28 and TRBJ2-7; D is ambiguous. The CDR3 has 13 amino acids. Trimming removed 2 bases at V and 4 bases at J, with 9 bases between. Germline CDR1 reads MDHEN; CDR2 reads SYDVKM. DNA of the CDR3: TGTGCCAGCAGTTTACGCGGTTTTTACGAGCAGTACTTC. This codes for CASSLRGFYEQYF. Looking up the rest from reference TRBV28 and TRBJ2-7 gives the full variable domain: DVKVTQSSRYLVKRTGEKVFLECVQDMDHENMFWYRQDPGLGLRLIYFSYDVKMKEKGDIPEGYSVSREKKERFSLILESASTNQTSMYLCASSLRGFYEQYFGPGTRLTVT.

This clonotype was counted a few times. This chain links TRBV11-3 with TRBJ1-3; D not resolved. V lost 6 bases, J lost 0 bases, and 15 bases lay in between. Germline values: CDR1 SGHNT, CDR2 YENEEA. The CDR3 runs to 16 residues. CDR3 sequence reads: CASREPDEDSGNTIYF. The CDR3 coding sequence is TGTGCCAGCAGAGAACCCGACGAGGACTCTGGAAACACCATATATTTT. The entire variable domain, with the rest obtained from reference TRBV11-3 and TRBJ1-3, is as follows: EAGVVQSPRYKIIEKKQPVAFWCNPISGHNTLYWYLQNLGQGPELLIRYENEEAVDDSQLPKDRFSAERLKGVDSTLKIQPAELGDSAVYLCASREPDEDSGNTIYFGEGSWLTVV.

The chain has TRBV19 and TRBJ2-5, with 7 bases matching TRBD2. This CDR3 contains 13 residues. V gave up 6 bases and J gave up 5 bases; unmatched junction bases: 6. The germline V gene encodes CDR1 LNHDA and CDR2 SQIVND (reference sequence). CDR3 DNA: TGTGCCAGTAGACCGACAGCGGGGGAGACCCAGTACTTC. This sequence encodes CASRPTAGETQYF. Combining the CDR3 with reference TRBV19 and TRBJ2-5 gives the whole variable domain DGGITQSPKYLFRKEGQNVTLSCEQNLNHDAMYWYRQDPGQGLRLIYYSQIVNDFQKGDIAEGYSVSREKKESFPLTVTSAQKNPTAFYLCASRPTAGETQYFGPGTRLLVL.

This clonotype was seen at least ten times. The J gene is TRBJ1-1, the V gene TRBV12-3 or TRBV12-4; D is uncertain. The CDR3 spans 15 residues. The V end lost 2 bases, the J end lost 6 bases, and 16 bases lay between the germline ends. Written as DNA, the CDR3 is TGTGCCAGCAGTTTATGGCCTGCTGTTGGCGCTGAAGCTTTCTTT. Amino acid sequence: CASSLWPAVGAEAFF.

The sample holds a few counts of this clonotype. The chain joins TRBV4-1 to TRBJ2-7; D call uncertain. Germline CDR1 is MGHRA and CDR2 is YSYEKL. CDR3 length: 13 residues. V dropped 7 bases and J dropped 9 bases, with 19 bases sitting between them. CDR3 protein: CASMDYSVSGQYF. The CDR3 DNA reads as TGCGCCAGCATGGATTACTCTGTGTCCGGGCAGTACTTC.

This clonotype was seen many times. The chain recombines TRBV7-2 with TRBJ2-5; D not resolved. Per the germline V gene, CDR1 is SGHTA and CDR2 is FQGNSA. The CDR3 is 17 residues long. Trimming removed 1 base at V and 2 bases at J, with 17 bases between. This CDR3 reads CASSLDSVWGLQETQYF. Written as DNA, the CDR3 is TGTGCCAGCAGCTTAGATTCCGTTTGGGGTCTGCAAGAGACCCAGTACTTC.